This T cell receptor (beta chain) was sequenced for a study of T-cell reconstitution after alpha-beta-depleted transplantation in children. Per germline, CDR1 DFQATT and CDR2 SNEGSKA (reference sequence). The CDR3 has 16 amino acids. Trimming removed 4 bases at V and 1 base at J, with 16 bases between. The sample holds many counts of this clonotype. The TCRbeta library incorporated unique molecular identifiers. TCRdb processed the PCR reads anew with MiXCR; each CDR3 protein has one entry. Of a few hundred thousand distinct CDR3 sequences listed, about 8.8% were seen once; the top ten hold about 5%. The sample was PBMCs from the stem cell graft donor, taken from the stem cell graft. The receptor comes from a human donor who donated a stem cell graft to a child with SCID. The chain recombines TRBV20-1 with TRBJ2-2, with a possible D match to TRBD2 (6 bases). The CDR3 loop reads CSAIGGSGVNTGELFF. The CDR3 DNA sequence: TGCAGTGCTATCGGAGGGTCGGGGGTGAACACCGGGGAGCTGTTTTTT.